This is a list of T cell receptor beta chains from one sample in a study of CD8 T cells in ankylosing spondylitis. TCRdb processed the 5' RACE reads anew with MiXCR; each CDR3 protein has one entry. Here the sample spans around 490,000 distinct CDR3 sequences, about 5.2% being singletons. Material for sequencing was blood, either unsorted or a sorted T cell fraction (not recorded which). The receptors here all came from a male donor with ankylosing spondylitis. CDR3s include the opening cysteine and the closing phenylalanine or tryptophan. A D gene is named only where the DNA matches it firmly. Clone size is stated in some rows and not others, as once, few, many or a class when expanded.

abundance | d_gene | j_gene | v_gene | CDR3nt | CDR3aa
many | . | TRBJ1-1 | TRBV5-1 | TGCGCCAGCAGCTTTTTTCGGGGGAGAGTCGCTGAAGCTTTCTTT | CASSFFRGRVAEAFF
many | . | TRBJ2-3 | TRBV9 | TGTGCCAGCAGCGAGGGGGGATCCACAGATACGCAGTATTTT | CASSEGGSTDTQYF
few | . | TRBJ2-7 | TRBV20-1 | TGCAGTGCTAGCCGGGCAGAAGGTGAGCAGTACTTC | CSASRAEGEQYF
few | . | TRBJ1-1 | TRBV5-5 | TGTGCCAGCAGCTTAGCTCTCAGGGACACTGAAGCTTTCTTT | CASSLALRDTEAFF
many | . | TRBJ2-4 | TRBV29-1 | TGCAGTTCGTTGGGGTACGGAAACATTCAGTACTTC | CSSLGYGNIQYF
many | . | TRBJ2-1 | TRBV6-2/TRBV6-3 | TGTGCCAGCAGTTTCTCGATCGAGCAGTTCTTC | CASSFSIEQFF
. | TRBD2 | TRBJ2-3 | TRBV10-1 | TGCGCCAGCAGTGTCCTGACTAGCGGGAGCGCAGATACGCAGTATTTT | CASSVLTSGSADTQYF
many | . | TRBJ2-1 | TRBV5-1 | TGCGCCAGCACCAAGCTCCTAGTAGCGAACTCCTACAATGAGCAGTTCTTC | CASTKLLVANSYNEQFF
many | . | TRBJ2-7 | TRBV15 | TGTGCCACCCGGCAGGGCCACGAGCAGTACTTC | CATRQGHEQYF
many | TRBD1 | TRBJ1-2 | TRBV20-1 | TGCAGTGCTAGTCTCCACAGGGGGAACGGCTACACCTTC | CSASLHRGNGYTF
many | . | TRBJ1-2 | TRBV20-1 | TGCAGTGCTAGACGAACAGGGAACTATGGCTACACCTTC | CSARRTGNYGYTF
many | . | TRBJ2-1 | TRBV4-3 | TGCGCCAGCAGCCCAAACCCAAGCTCCTACAATGAGCAGTTCTTC | CASSPNPSSYNEQFF
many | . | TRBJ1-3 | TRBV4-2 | TGTGCCAGCAGCCAACACCAGGAAGCTGGAAACACCATATATTTT | CASSQHQEAGNTIYF
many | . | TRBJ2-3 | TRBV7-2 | TGTGCCAGCAGCCCGGGACATGATAGCACAGATACGCAGTATTTT | CASSPGHDSTDTQYF
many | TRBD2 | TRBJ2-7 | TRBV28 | TGTGCCGCAAACCGAGCGGGAGGGACCTACGAGCAGTACTTC | CAANRAGGTYEQYF
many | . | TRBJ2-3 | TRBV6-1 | TGTGCCAGCAGTCCCCTTGTCGGCTTTGATACGCAGTATTTT | CASSPLVGFDTQYF
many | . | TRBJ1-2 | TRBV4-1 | TGCGCCAGCAGCCATGCTTCAGGGGCGGTTGGCTATGGCTACACCTTC | CASSHASGAVGYGYTF
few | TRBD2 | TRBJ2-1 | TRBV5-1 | TGCGCCAGCAGCTTGGGACTAGCGGACAGCTCCTACAATGAGCAGTTCTTC | CASSLGLADSSYNEQFF
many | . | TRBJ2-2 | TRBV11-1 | TGTGCCAGCAGCAACACTTTATGGGGGGCCTCGAACACCGGGGAGCTGTTTTTT | CASSNTLWGASNTGELFF
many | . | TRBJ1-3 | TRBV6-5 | TGTGTCAGCAGTTACTCGTATAGTCAGGGGAGTTTCTCTGGAAACACCATATATTTT | CVSSYSYSQGSFSGNTIYF
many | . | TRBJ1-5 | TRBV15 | TGTGCCACCAGCAGGGACAGTGGTTCTCAGCCCCAGCATTTT | CATSRDSGSQPQHF
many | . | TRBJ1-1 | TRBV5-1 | TGCGCCAGCAGCGTACTCCCCGGGGGGAACACTGAAGCTTTCTTT | CASSVLPGGNTEAFF
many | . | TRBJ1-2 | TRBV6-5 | TGTGCCAGCAGTTACAGGTCGAACTATGGCTACACCTTC | CASSYRSNYGYTF
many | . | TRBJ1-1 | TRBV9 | TGTGCCAGCAGCGCCCGAAGCAGGGTGAACACTGAAGCTTTCTTT | CASSARSRVNTEAFF
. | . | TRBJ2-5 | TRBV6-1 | TGTGCCAGCAGTGTCAGGCTAGGGGAGACCCAGTACTTC | CASSVRLGETQYF
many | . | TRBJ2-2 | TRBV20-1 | TGCAGTGCTACCGGACGTGCGAACACCGGGGAGCTGTTTTTT | CSATGRANTGELFF
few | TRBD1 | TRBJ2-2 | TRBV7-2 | TGTGCCAGCAGCTTAAGGACAGGGCTCGGGGAGCTGTTTTTT | CASSLRTGLGELFF
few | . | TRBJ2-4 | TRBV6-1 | TGTGCCAGCGGAGAGACGCGGTACACGGACATTCAGTACTTC | CASGETRYTDIQYF
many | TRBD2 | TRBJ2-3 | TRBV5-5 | TGTGCCAGCAGCCCACGCATTGGGGGGGTAGATACGCAGTATTTT | CASSPRIGGVDTQYF
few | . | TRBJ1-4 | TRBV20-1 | TGCAGTGCCATCGCAGGGTCCGAACTGGAAAAACTGTTTTTT | CSAIAGSELEKLFF
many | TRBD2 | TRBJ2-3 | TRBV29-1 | TGCAGCGTGGGGGGGACCATCACAGATACGCAGTATTTT | CSVGGTITDTQYF